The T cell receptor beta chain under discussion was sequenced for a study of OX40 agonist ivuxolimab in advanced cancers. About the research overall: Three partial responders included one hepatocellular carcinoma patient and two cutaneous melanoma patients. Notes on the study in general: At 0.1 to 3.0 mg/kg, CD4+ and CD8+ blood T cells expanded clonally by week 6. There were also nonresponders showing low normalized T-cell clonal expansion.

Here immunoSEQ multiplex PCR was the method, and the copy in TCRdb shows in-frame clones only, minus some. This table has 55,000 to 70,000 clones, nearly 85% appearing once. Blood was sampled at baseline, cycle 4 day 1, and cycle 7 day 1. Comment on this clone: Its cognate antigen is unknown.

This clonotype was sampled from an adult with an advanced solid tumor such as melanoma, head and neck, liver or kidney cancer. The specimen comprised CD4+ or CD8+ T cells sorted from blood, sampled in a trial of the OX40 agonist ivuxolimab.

The CDR3 reads CASSLGDRPLYYNEQFF. CDR3 nucleotide sequence: TGCGCCAGCAGCTTGGGTGACAGGCCGTTGTACTACAATGAGCAGTTCTTC. The V gene is TRBV5-1, the J gene TRBJ2-1; the D gene is possibly TRBD1 (6 bases). The V gene lost 0 bases and the J gene lost 3 bases, with 16 bases spanning the gap. The CDR3 contains 17 residues. Looked up from germline, CDR1 is SGHRS and CDR2 is YFSETQ.